This T cell receptor beta chain was sequenced for a study of follicular helper T cells after annual influenza vaccination. Study-wide points: ICOS+CD38+ cTfh clonality change tracked circulating plasmablast frequency change.

Sequenced by immunoSEQ multiplex PCR; TCRdb stores in-frame clones only, minus some. There are about 5,800 clones in the sample; 75% to 85% occur only once, and 1% to 1.2% lies in the top ten. The CDR3 is 16 amino acids. V trimming: 6 bases; J trimming: 0 bases; junction bases outside the gene matches: 9. Germline loops: CDR1 MNHEY, CDR2 SMNVEV (reference sequence). With regard to this clone: The antigen remains undetermined.

Time point here: 2015-2016 season, pre-vaccination. The chain recombines TRBV27 with TRBJ1-1; 8 bases map to TRBD1. The source is an adult who received the influenza vaccine. This specimen was CXCR5+ CD38- circulating T follicular helper cells from blood, taken on the day of influenza vaccination. Noted subset: circulating Tfh, non-naive CD4+CXCR5+PD-1+ (ICOS+CD38+ or ICOS-CD38-). CDR3 residues: CASRRGTGKMNTEAFF. The CDR3 DNA is TGTGCCAGCAGACGAGGGACAGGAAAGATGAACACTGAAGCTTTCTTT.